This T cell receptor (beta chain) originates from a study of beta chain features in type 1 diabetes. Reverse transcription of all isolated RNA meant that expressed TCRB transcripts were sequenced. Assay used: immunoSEQ multiplex PCR; TCRdb lists only in-frame clones, some missing. The sample gives approximately 140,000 clones, around 7% of which show up once; 1.4% is in the top ten. The TCR was taken from a woman in her twenties or thirties in good health. Sequencing input: central memory CD4+ T cells from blood.

The CDR3 bases are TGTGCCAGCAGCCCCTCGAGACAAACCAGCAACTATGGCTACACCTTC. This sequence encodes CASSPSRQTSNYGYTF. The chain carries TRBV7-2 and TRBJ1-2; no firm D call. CDR1 and CDR2 from the germline V gene are SGHTA and FQGNSA. The CDR3 is 16 amino acids. V lost 5 bases, J lost 2 bases, and 18 bases lay in between.